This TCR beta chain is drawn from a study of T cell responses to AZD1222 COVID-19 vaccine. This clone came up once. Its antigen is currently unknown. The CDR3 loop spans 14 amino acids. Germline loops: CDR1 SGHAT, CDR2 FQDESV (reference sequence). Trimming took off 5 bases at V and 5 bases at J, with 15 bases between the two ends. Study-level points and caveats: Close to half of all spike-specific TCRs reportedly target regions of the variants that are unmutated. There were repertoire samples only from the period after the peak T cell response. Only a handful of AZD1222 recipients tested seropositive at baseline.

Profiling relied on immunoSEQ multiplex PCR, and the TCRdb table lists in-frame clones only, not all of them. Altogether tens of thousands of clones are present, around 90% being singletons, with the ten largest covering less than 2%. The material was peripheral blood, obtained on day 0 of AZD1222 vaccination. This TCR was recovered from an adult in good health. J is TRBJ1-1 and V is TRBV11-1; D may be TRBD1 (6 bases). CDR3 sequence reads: CASSGQQETTEAFF. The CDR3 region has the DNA TGTGCCAGCAGCGGACAGCAAGAAACTACTGAAGCTTTCTTT.